The source of this TCR beta chain is a study of blood T cell repertoires in COVID-19. Study summary: Researchers got acute and convalescent COVID-19 samples from the United States, Italy and Spain. Sample material is recorded as cDNA or gDNA derived from T cells, B-cell-depleted T cells, or PBMCs.

This clone was detected once. TCRdb's table, derived via immunoSEQ multiplex PCR, lists solely in-frame clones and lacks some. The sample records 300,000 to 400,000 clones, about nine tenths being singletons. CDR3 length: 15 residues. V was cut by 1 base and J by 0 bases, with 7 bases left in between. The germline V gene encodes CDR1 MNHNS and CDR2 SASEGT. The sample comprised peripheral blood. The clonotype originates from a man aged 45-65 years with active or convalescent COVID-19. The V and J genes are TRBV6-1 and TRBJ1-5, with a possible D match to TRBD1 (5 bases). The CDR3 DNA reads TGTGCCAGCAGTGAAGGCAGGGATAGCAATCAGCCCCAGCATTTT. The encoded protein is CASSEGRDSNQPQHF.